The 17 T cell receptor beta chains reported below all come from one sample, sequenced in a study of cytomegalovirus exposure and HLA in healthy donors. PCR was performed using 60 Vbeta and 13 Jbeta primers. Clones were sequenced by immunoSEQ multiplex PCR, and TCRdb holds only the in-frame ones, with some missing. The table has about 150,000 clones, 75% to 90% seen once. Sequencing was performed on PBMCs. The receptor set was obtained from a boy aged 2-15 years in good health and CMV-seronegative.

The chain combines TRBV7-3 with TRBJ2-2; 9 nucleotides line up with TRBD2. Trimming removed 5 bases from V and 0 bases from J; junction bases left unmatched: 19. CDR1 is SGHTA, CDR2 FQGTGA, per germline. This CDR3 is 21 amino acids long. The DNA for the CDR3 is TGTGCCAGCAGCCCTACCATACTAGCGGGCGGGGGCGGAACGAACACCGGGGAGCTGTTTTTT. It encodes CASSPTILAGGGGTNTGELFF. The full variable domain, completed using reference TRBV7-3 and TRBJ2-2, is GAGVSQTPSNKVTEKGKYVELRCDPISGHTALYWYRQSLGQGPEFLIYFQGTGAADDSGLPNDRFFAVRPEGSVSTLKIQRTERGDSAVYLCASSPTILAGGGGTNTGELFFGEGSRLTVL.

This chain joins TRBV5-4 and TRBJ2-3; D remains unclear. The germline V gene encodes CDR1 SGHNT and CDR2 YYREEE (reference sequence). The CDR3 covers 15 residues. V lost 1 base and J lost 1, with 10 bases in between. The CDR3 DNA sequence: TGTGCCAGCAGCTTGAGTAGCCCGGGCACAGATACGCAGTATTTT. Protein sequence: CASSLSSPGTDTQYF.

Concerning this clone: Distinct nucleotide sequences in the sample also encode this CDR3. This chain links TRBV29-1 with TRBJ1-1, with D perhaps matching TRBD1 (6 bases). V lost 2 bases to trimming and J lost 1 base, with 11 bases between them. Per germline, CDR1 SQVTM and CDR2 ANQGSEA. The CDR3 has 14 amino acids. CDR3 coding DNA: TGCAGCGTTGAAAGTAGGGGGTCGAACACTGAAGCTTTCTTT. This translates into CSVESRGSNTEAFF.

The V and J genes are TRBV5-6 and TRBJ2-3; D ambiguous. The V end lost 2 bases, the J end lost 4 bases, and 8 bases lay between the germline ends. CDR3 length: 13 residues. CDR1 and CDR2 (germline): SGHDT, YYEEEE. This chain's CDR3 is CASSLGGADTQYF. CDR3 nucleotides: TGTGCCAGCAGCTTAGGTGGAGCAGATACGCAGTATTTT. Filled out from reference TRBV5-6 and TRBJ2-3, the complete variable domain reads DAGVTQSPTHLIKTRGQQVTLRCSPKSGHDTVSWYQQALGQGPQFIFQYYEEEERQRGNFPDRFSGHQFPNYSSELNVNALLLGDSALYLCASSLGGADTQYFGPGTRLTVL.

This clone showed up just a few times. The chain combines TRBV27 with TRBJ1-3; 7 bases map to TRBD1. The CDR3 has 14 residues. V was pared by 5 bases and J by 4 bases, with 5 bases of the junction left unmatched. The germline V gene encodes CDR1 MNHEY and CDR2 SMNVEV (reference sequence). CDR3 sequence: CASSPQGGGNTIYF. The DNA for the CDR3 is TGTGCCAGCAGTCCGCAGGGGGGAGGAAACACCATATATTTT.

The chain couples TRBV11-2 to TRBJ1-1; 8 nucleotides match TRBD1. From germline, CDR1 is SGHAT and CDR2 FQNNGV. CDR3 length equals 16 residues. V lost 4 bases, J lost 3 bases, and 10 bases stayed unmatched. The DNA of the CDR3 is TGTGCCAGCAGCTCCATCGACATACAGGGGGACACTGAAGCTTTCTTT. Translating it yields CASSSIDIQGDTEAFF.

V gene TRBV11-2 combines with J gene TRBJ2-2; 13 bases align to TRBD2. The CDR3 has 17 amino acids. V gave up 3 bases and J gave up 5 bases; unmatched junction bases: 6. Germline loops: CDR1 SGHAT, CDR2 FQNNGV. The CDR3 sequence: CASSFTSGGAGTGELFF. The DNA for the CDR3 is TGTGCCAGCAGCTTCACTAGCGGGGGGGCGGGGACCGGGGAGCTGTTTTTT.

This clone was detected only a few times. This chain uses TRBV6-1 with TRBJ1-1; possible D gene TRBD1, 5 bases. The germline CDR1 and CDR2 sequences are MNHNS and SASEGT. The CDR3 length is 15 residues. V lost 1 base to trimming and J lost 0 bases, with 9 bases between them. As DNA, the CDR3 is TGTGCCAGCAGTGAAGGCCCAGGGCTGAACACTGAAGCTTTCTTT. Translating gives CASSEGPGLNTEAFF.

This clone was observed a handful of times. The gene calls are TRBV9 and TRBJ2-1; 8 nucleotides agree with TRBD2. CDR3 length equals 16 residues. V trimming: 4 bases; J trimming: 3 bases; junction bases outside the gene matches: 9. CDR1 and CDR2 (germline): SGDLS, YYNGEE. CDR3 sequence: CASSSTPGGIYNEQFF. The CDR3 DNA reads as TGTGCCAGCAGCTCAACCCCGGGGGGGATCTACAATGAGCAGTTCTTC.

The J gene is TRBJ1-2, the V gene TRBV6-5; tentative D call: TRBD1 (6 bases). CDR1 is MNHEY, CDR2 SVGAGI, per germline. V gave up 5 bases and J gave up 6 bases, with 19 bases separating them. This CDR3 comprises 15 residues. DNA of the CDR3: TGTGCCAGCAGTCTTACCCCCGGCGGGGGCGATGGCTACACCTTC. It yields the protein CASSLTPGGGDGYTF.

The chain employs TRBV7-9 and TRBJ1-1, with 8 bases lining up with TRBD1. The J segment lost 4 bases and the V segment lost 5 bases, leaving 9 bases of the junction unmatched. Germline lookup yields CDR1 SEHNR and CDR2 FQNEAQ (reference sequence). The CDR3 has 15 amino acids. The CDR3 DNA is TGTGCCAGCAGCCGAAGGACAGGGATGAGCACTGAAGCTTTCTTT. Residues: CASSRRTGMSTEAFF.

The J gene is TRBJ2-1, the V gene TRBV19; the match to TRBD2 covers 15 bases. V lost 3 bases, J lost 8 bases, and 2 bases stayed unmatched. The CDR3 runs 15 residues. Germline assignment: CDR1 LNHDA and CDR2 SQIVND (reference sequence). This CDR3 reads CASSMGLAGGDEQFF. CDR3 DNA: TGTGCCAGTAGTATGGGACTAGCGGGAGGAGATGAGCAGTTCTTC.

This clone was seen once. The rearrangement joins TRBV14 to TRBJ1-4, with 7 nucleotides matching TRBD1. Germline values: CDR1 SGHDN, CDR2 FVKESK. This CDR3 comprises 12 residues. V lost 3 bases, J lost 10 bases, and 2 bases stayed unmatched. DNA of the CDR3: TGTGCCAGCAGCCATCAGGGGGGAAAACTGTTTTTT. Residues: CASSHQGGKLFF.

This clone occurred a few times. The CDR3 DNA sequence: TGTGCCTGGAGTGTGAGAGATACGCAGTATTTT. Its translation is CAWSVRDTQYF. The chain links TRBV30 to TRBJ2-3, with D unresolved. CDR1 GTSNPN and CDR2 SVGIG come from the germline V gene (reference sequence). The ends were cut back, 0 bases at V and 5 bases at J, with 3 bases in the middle. The CDR3 consists of 11 residues.

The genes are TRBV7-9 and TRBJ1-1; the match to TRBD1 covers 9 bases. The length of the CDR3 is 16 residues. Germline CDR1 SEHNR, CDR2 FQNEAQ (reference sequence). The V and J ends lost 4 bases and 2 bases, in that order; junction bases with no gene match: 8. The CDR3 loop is CASSYSLTGGNTEAFF. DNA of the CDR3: TGTGCCAGCAGCTATTCCTTGACAGGGGGTAACACTGAAGCTTTCTTT.

CDR3 nucleotide sequence: TGCAGCCCGAAGACAGGGGTTGGCTACACCTTC. Amino acid sequence: CSPKTGVGYTF. The J gene is TRBJ1-2, the V gene TRBV29-1; 8 nucleotides line up with TRBD1. The CDR3 runs 11 residues. V shed 8 bases, J shed 7 bases, and the junction held 6 bases outside the gene matches. The V gene's germline CDR1 is SQVTM and CDR2 ANQGSEA. Drawing the rest from reference TRBV29-1 and TRBJ1-2, the complete variable domain is SAVISQKPSRDICQRGTSLTIQCQVDSQVTMMFWYRQQPGQSLTLIATANQGSEATYESGFVIDKFPISRPNLTFSTLTVSNMSPEDSSIYLCSPKTGVGYTFGSGTRLTVV.

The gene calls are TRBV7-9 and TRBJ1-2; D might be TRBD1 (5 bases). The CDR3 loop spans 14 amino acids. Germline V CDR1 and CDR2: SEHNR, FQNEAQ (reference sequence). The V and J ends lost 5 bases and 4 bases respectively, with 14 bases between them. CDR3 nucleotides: TGTGCCAGCAGCCATATACAGGAGTCCTATGGCTACACCTTC. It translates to CASSHIQESYGYTF.